This T cell receptor beta chain was documented in a study of a mutant IDH1 vaccine in newly diagnosed glioma (dated by TCRdb to about 2021). General notes on the study: Of the 30 or so patients who were treated, 62.5% were male and around 40% were female, and the mean age was approximately 40 years. Six visits were used for peripheral blood collection: V03 (baseline), V05, V07, V10, V12 and V13. Longitudinal TCRB deep sequencing was done for 25 to 30 treated patients, wherever samples were available for exploratory analyses. Before enrollment, patients had received standard therapy of radiotherapy alone, temozolomide alone, or radiochemotherapy with temozolomide; most received the combination.

From a lookup of the germline V gene, CDR1 and CDR2 are MNHEY and SVGAGI. V lost 6 bases and J lost 2 bases, and the count of bases not matched to a germline gene is 8. From cysteine to phenylalanine, the CDR3 is 15 amino acids long. The CDR3 DNA has 45 bases and is translated from base 1. The method behind the library was the immunoSEQ multiplex PCR assay. Rearranged TCR beta chain sequences were amplified using the hsTCRB Kit according to the manufacturer's protocol. Sequencing of TCRB libraries was carried out on an Illumina MiSeq. Processing in the source paper ran as follows. The kit vendor's proprietary platform handled demultiplexing, trimming and gene mapping. Imported from immuneACCESS, the table was reduced by TCRdb to in-frame sequences with V and J called. These copies leave out some clones; in studies compared against another copy, an unresolved V gene accounts for under half, and the cause of the remainder is not known. Clone size and V and J calls were adopted from that table, with D and trimming inferred from the DNA. The sample yields roughly 46,000 clones; 75% to 90% were counted once. About 2.4% of the sample is in the top ten clones.

What the authors observed across the whole study: The authors noted that analyses of patient blood samples could not be reproduced because of sample limitations. Changes in the top peripheral T cell clonotypes picked up by TCRB sequencing did not appear to be linked to pseudoprogression. Availability determined which PBMC samples were chosen for TCRB deep sequencing. Across multiple MHC alleles, vaccine-induced immune responses were seen in 90% to 95% of patients.

The label giving this sample's time point can be read as: baseline, week 1 (first vaccination visit). The treatment or condition label, read with the paper, signifies: pre-vaccination baseline after standard-of-care therapy. Donors had newly diagnosed WHO grade 3 or 4 IDH1-mutant astrocytomas with loss of nuclear ATRX. The samples were drawn from NOA16, a multicentre, single-arm, open-label phase I trial in Germany that tested a mutant IDH1 peptide vaccine in humans for the first time. For immunogenicity testing, the blood drawn at visit V03 was used as the baseline sample. Genomic DNA for TCRB sequencing was extracted from EDTA blood using the DNeasy Blood and Tissue Kit. This clone was seen just once. Which antigen it targets is not known. No quality values exist for individual bases; no much larger clone is one base distant.

The source material was PBMCs, sampled from a glioma patient treated with radiotherapy, temozolomide or both. The origin of this receptor is a man aged 40-55 years with glioma. The chain is encoded by TRBV6-5 joined to TRBJ2-3; 7 central bases correspond to TRBD1. The DNA is as follows: TGTGCCAGCAGCAACCGGGACAGATACACAGATACGCAGTATTTT. It translates to CASSNRDRYTDTQYF.